This TCR beta chain was captured in a study of blood T cell repertoires in COVID-19. As for the study in general: COVID-19 samples from acute and convalescent phases originated in the United States, Italy and Spain.

V dropped 7 bases and J dropped 8; count of bases not matched to a gene: 14. This CDR3 has 15 residues. The V gene's germline CDR1 is SNHLY and CDR2 FYNNEI. Authors' analysis steps: Amplifying reference gene primers gave estimates of nucleated cell counts. Repertoires were generated with immunoSEQ multiplex PCR, while TCRdb's copy carries only in-frame clones and drops some. The DNA was the basis for D and trimming; V, J and clone size are from that table. Of 240,000 or so clones listed, roughly 80% are singletons. This receptor was identified in a woman aged 55-70 years with active or convalescent COVID-19. The chain employs TRBV2 and TRBJ1-5, with TRBD1 matching over 7 bases. Sequences were obtained from peripheral blood. The CDR3 nucleotides read TGTGCCAGCAAAGTGAGGGGGCAGGCGAGGGAGCCCCAGCATTTT. It specifies CASKVRGQAREPQHF.